The source of this T cell receptor beta chain is a study of regulatory and conventional T cells in RAG deficiency. The data were produced by immunoSEQ multiplex PCR, yet TCRdb's version contains in-frame clones alone and is incomplete. The data hold around 37,000 clones, with approximately 91% observed a single time. Germline assignment: CDR1 SEHNR and CDR2 FQNEAQ (reference sequence). The CDR3 has 15 amino acids. V lost 5 bases and J lost 7; bases outside the gene matches: 6. This same sample was also taken into another study, of regulatory T cells. That study adds: Primers: 52 TRBV forward and 13 TRBJ reverse.

Sequencing was carried out using CD8+ T cells sorted from blood. The clonotype comes from a human donor in good health. The chain uses TRBV7-9 and TRBJ1-6, with 9 bases lining up with TRBD1. CDR3 sequence (DNA): TGTGCCAGCAGCCGGGACAGGGCTTCAAATTCACCCCTCCACTTT. This translates into CASSRDRASNSPLHF.